This TCR beta chain was profiled in a study of blood T cell repertoires in COVID-19. Overall study: Researchers got acute and convalescent COVID-19 samples from the United States, Italy and Spain. Sources were T cells, B-cell-depleted T cells, or PBMCs; the material itself was cDNA or gDNA.

CDR3 length: 13 residues. From germline, CDR1 is LNHDA and CDR2 SQIVND (reference sequence). The ends were cut back, 6 bases at V and 1 base at J, with 9 bases in the middle. Original processing methods: Nucleated cell counts were estimated from reference gene primer amplification. Assay: immunoSEQ multiplex PCR; the TCRdb copy retains only in-frame clones and omits some. D and trimming were read from the DNA, whereas the V and J calls and clone size are those reported in that table. The table shows around 280,000 clones, with more than 85% occurring only once. This clone was observed a few times. Sample: peripheral blood. V usage is TRBV19 and J usage is TRBJ1-1; perhaps TRBD1 as D (6 bases). The clonotype originates from a man in his sixties or seventies with acute or convalescent COVID-19. The CDR3 nucleotides are TGTGCCAGTAGACAGGGCAGGAACACTGAAGCTTTCTTT. This translates into CASRQGRNTEAFF.